This T cell receptor (beta chain) was captured by sequencing in a study of CD8 T cells in Susac syndrome. From germline, CDR1 is LNHDA and CDR2 SQIVND (reference sequence). The V gene end was trimmed by 2 bases and the J gene end by 6 bases; junction bases not matched to a gene: 10. The CDR3 has 16 residues. This clonotype was observed a handful of times. Roughly 0.5 to 1 ug RNA was reverse transcribed with random hexamers. The authors amplified TCR beta CDR3 across 54 Vbeta and 13 Jbeta using immunoSEQ multiplex PCR. MiXCR was run by TCRdb on the immunoSEQ multiplex PCR reads, yielding one entry per CDR3 protein. Of some 220,000 distinct CDR3 sequences detected, roughly 96% appear once; the ten largest clones hold roughly 0.1%.

Sequenced input: CD4+ T cells from PBMCs. The receptor was isolated from a human donor with multiple sclerosis. The genes are TRBV19 and TRBJ2-1; TRBD1 aligns across 7 bases. CDR3 region: CASSIRDRFSGNEQFF. The CDR3 DNA follows: TGTGCCAGTAGTATACGGGACAGATTCTCTGGCAATGAGCAGTTCTTC.